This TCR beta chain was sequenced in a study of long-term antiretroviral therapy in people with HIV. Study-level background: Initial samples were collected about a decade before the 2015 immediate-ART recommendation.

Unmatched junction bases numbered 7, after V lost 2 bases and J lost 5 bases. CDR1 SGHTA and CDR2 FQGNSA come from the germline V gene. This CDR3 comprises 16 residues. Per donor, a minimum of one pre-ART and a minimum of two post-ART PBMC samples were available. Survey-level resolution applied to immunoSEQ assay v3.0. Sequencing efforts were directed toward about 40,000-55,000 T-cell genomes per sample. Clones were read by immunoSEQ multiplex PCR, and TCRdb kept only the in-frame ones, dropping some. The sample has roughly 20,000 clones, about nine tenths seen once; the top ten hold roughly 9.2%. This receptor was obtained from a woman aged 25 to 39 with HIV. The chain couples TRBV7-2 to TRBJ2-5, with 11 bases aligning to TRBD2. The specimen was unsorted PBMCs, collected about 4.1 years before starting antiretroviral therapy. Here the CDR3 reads CASSLSLAGGRETQYF. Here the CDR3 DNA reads TGTGCCAGCAGCTTATCGCTAGCGGGGGGCCGGGAGACCCAGTACTTC.